The 22 T cell receptor beta chains in this list originate from one sample, sequenced in a study of spatial heterogeneity in lung cancer. The time point was: sample taken at primary tumor resection. The study sequenced unsorted whole RNA from tumor, nontumor lung or frozen PBMC. TCRdb used MiXCR to reprocess the 5' RACE reads, holding one entry per CDR3 protein. Of 1,500 to 2,000 distinct CDR3 sequences listed, about 26% are singletons. Sequenced material: PBMCs, taken at surgery. The receptors originated from a male donor with early-stage non-small cell lung cancer.

The chain has TRBV11-2 and TRBJ1-5; D unclear. The CDR3 loop spans 14 amino acids. Germline V CDR1 and CDR2: SGHAT, FQNNGV. V was cut by 5 bases and J by 0 bases, with 8 bases left in between. CDR3 sequence (DNA): TGTGCCAGCAGCCCGGGCCATAGCAATCAGCCCCAGCATTTT. Its translation is CASSPGHSNQPQHF.

This chain connects TRBV6-2 or TRBV6-3 to TRBJ1-1; TRBD1 matches 8 bases. The CDR3 totals 14 residues. Looked up from germline, CDR1 is MNHEY and CDR2 is SVGEGT. V dropped 3 bases and J dropped 6; count of bases not matched to a gene: 6. As DNA, the CDR3 is TGTGCCAGCAGTTATTTCCCAGGGGGCTCTGAAGCTTTCTTT. Protein sequence: CASSYFPGGSEAFF.

The V and J genes are TRBV5-1 and TRBJ2-3; 9 positions match TRBD2. This CDR3 contains 16 residues. Trimming took 4 bases from V and 2 from J; bases not matched to a gene: 8. The V gene's germline CDR1 is SGHRS and CDR2 YFSETQ. CDR3 nucleotides: TGCGCCAGCAGCGCGGGAACTAGCGGGTACACAGATACGCAGTATTTT. Its translation: CASSAGTSGYTDTQYF.

There are a few counts of this clonotype. V usage is TRBV20-1 and J usage is TRBJ2-1, with 7 bases aligning to TRBD2. V was pared by 5 bases and J by 3 bases, with 16 bases of the junction left unmatched. Germline CDR1 is DFQATT and CDR2 is SNEGSKA (reference sequence). This CDR3 region has 17 residues. The CDR3 is CSALSSGPSGDYNEQFF. The CDR3 DNA sequence: TGCAGTGCTCTATCCTCTGGGCCTAGCGGAGACTACAATGAGCAGTTCTTC.

CDR3 loop: CASSLRLAGPYNEQFF. The CDR3 DNA reads TGTGCCAGCAGCTTAAGGCTAGCGGGACCCTACAATGAGCAGTTCTTC. This chain links TRBV7-9 with TRBJ2-1; 9 bases map to TRBD2. Germline CDR1 and CDR2: SEHNR and FQNEAQ (reference sequence). This CDR3 spans 16 amino acids. V dropped 2 bases and J dropped 2; count of bases not matched to a gene: 4.

Only a few counts were recorded for this clonotype. The rearrangement links TRBV6-5 to TRBJ2-7, with TRBD2 matching 7 bases. CDR3 length: 13 amino acids. CDR1 is MNHEY and CDR2 is SVGAGI in the germline V gene. The V segment lost 7 bases and the J segment 4 bases; nucleotides outside the gene matches: 7. The CDR3 sequence: CASNRGVGYEQYF. The DNA for the CDR3 is TGTGCCAGCAACCGGGGGGTCGGGTACGAGCAGTACTTC.

This clonotype was recorded many times. V usage is TRBV12-3 or TRBV12-4 and J usage is TRBJ2-7, with a possible D match to TRBD2 (6 bases). This CDR3 has 14 amino acids. V was pared by 5 bases and J by 5 bases, with 16 bases between. Here the CDR3 reads CASSPAGGIDEQYF. The CDR3 DNA is TGTGCCAGCAGTCCGGCAGGAGGGATCGACGAGCAGTACTTC.

CDR3 sequence reads: CATGGARGSPLHF. DNA of the CDR3: TGTGCCACCGGCGGGGCGCGCGGTTCACCCCTCCACTTT. The chain joins TRBV3-1 to TRBJ1-6; maybe TRBD1 (5 bases). The CDR3 spans 13 residues. The V gene's germline CDR1 is LGHDT and CDR2 YNNKEL (reference sequence). V shed 10 bases and J shed 9 bases, with 16 bases lying between them.

The chain links TRBV27 to TRBJ2-3; D is unresolved. V was cut by 4 bases and J by 4 bases, with 12 bases left in between. Germline CDR1 and CDR2: MNHEY and SMNVEV (reference sequence). CDR3 size: 14 residues. In DNA form, the CDR3 reads TGTGCCAGCAGTTACCGACCCATTTCAGATACGCAGTATTTT. Amino acid sequence: CASSYRPISDTQYF.

This chain links TRBV3-1 with TRBJ2-7; D remains unclear. Trimming took 0 bases from V and 1 from J, leaving 4 bases between them. The CDR3 covers 13 residues. Germline V CDR1 and CDR2: LGHDT, YNNKEL (reference sequence). The CDR3 loop reads CASSQEESYEQYF. CDR3 in DNA: TGTGCCAGCAGCCAAGAGGAATCCTACGAGCAGTACTTC.

The J gene is TRBJ2-1, the V gene TRBV2, with 7 bases matching TRBD1. In germline, CDR1 is SNHLY, CDR2 FYNNEI. Unmatched junction bases numbered 9, after V lost 6 bases and J lost 7 bases. The CDR3 sequence is 14 residues long. This CDR3 reads CASRGSYRGNEQFF. The CDR3 region has the DNA TGTGCCAGCAGGGGGTCCTACAGGGGAAATGAGCAGTTCTTC.

The chain uses TRBV4-1 and TRBJ2-7; 8 bases match TRBD2. The junction had 5 bases not matched to a gene; V was cut back by 1 base and J by 0 bases. The germline V gene has CDR1 MGHRA and CDR2 YSYEKL. The CDR3 is made up of 16 amino acids. The CDR3 DNA follows: TGCGCCAGCAGCCAAGTCGCACTAGCGGACTCCTACGAGCAGTACTTC. Translating gives CASSQVALADSYEQYF.

CDR3 region: CASSLGALSNQPQHF. For the CDR3, the DNA is TGTGCCAGCAGTTTGGGAGCGCTGTCTAATCAGCCCCAGCATTTT. The chain combines TRBV28 with TRBJ1-5; D remains unclear. This CDR3 spans 15 amino acids. CDR1 and CDR2 (germline): MDHEN, SYDVKM. Trimming shortened V by 3 bases and J by 4 bases, and 13 bases separated the two germline ends.

The chain recombines TRBV5-1 with TRBJ2-1, with TRBD2 identical over 7 bases. Germline trimming cut 5 bases from V and 3 bases from J; bases unmatched to any gene: 2. From germline, CDR1 is SGHRS and CDR2 YFSETQ. CDR3 size: 13 residues. The CDR3 region has the DNA TGCGCCAGCAGACCGGGAGGCTACAATGAGCAGTTCTTC. It specifies CASRPGGYNEQFF.

This clonotype was picked up one time. The V gene is TRBV19, the J gene TRBJ2-7; 11 nucleotides align to TRBD1. The CDR3 loop spans 14 amino acids. V shed 5 bases and J 3 bases; nucleotides not matched to a gene: 3. Germline lookup yields CDR1 LNHDA and CDR2 SQIVND (reference sequence). The DNA for the CDR3 is TGTGCCAGTAGTTCCGGGACAGGGGGCTACGAGCAGTACTTC. Amino acids: CASSSGTGGYEQYF.

Remarks on this clonotype: Lacking the conserved final phenylalanine or tryptophan, this CDR3 likely reflects a read error. The chain combines TRBV15 with TRBJ2-1; 9 nucleotides match TRBD2. Germline-derived CDR1 and CDR2 are LNHNV and YYDKDF (reference sequence). The CDR3 loop spans 13 amino acids. CDR3 nucleotides: TGTGCCACCGGCAGGTTAGCGGGAGAGGAGCAGTTCATC. This codes for CATGRLAGEEQFI.

This clonotype showed up many times. CDR3 DNA sequence: TGCAGCGGGGGACTTGGGGGTAATGAGCAGTTCTTC. Its translation: CSGGLGGNEQFF. V is TRBV29-1 and J is TRBJ2-1; the D gene is possibly TRBD2 (6 bases). This CDR3 is built from 12 residues. Germline CDR1 and CDR2: SQVTM and ANQGSEA. Trimming removed 7 bases at V and 7 bases at J, with 14 bases between.

This chain connects TRBV12-3 or TRBV12-4 to TRBJ1-1; tentatively, D is TRBD1 (5 bases). This CDR3 comprises 12 residues. Trimming stripped 6 bases from V and 11 bases from J, with 16 bases between. The CDR3 loop reads CASSLGDLRAFF. For the CDR3, the DNA is TGTGCCAGCAGCCTTGGGGACTTGCGGGCTTTCTTT.

V gene TRBV5-1 combines with J gene TRBJ2-3; D is perhaps TRBD1 or TRBD2 (6 bases each). Deletions cut 2 bases from V and 2 bases from J, with 12 bases between. The CDR3 runs to 15 residues. The V gene's germline CDR1 is SGHRS and CDR2 YFSETQ. Here the CDR3 reads CASSFGGPPTDTQYF. As DNA, the CDR3 is TGCGCCAGCAGCTTCGGGGGCCCCCCCACAGATACGCAGTATTTT.

The rearrangement uses TRBV20-1 and TRBJ1-5; D is ambiguous. Germline lookup yields CDR1 DFQATT and CDR2 SNEGSKA (reference sequence). Deletions cut 4 bases from V and 7 bases from J, with 20 bases between. The CDR3 spans 15 residues. The CDR3 here is CSATPQTSRDQPQHF. CDR3 coding DNA: TGCAGTGCTACTCCTCAGACAAGCCGAGACCAGCCCCAGCATTTT.

The chain links TRBV30 to TRBJ2-2; possible D gene TRBD2, 6 bases. Per germline, CDR1 GTSNPN and CDR2 SVGIG (reference sequence). Trimming stripped 6 bases from V and 1 base from J, with 12 bases between. The CDR3 is 14 residues long. CDR3 sequence reads: CACTTGLNTGELFF. CDR3 nucleotides: TGTGCCTGTACTACGGGACTGAACACCGGGGAGCTGTTTTTT.

As concerns this clonotype: The junction does not match germline at one end; this may be a read error. J is TRBJ2-1 and V is TRBV9; no firm D call. CDR1 is SGDLS, CDR2 YYNGEE, per germline. The CDR3 is 17 amino acids. The CDR3 coding sequence is TGTGTCAGCAGCGTAGAGGCTCCCTTCGGGTCCTACAATGAGCAGTTCTTT. Amino acid sequence: CVSSVEAPFGSYNEQFF.